The rows below give T cell receptor beta chains drawn from one sample of a study of blood T cell repertoires in COVID-19. Measured with immunoSEQ multiplex PCR; TCRdb has only the in-frame clones, and not every one. The table has about 240,000 clones, 80% to 90% seen once. Source material: peripheral blood. Receptors were obtained from a woman aged 70-85 years with acute or convalescent COVID-19. Both conserved end residues are trimmed from each CDR3. Each record gives: V gene, CDR3 protein.

v_gene: TRBV9
CDR3aa: ASSVATGISGNTIY

v_gene: TRBV9
CDR3aa: ASSSQGMRDQPQH

v_gene: TRBV7-9
CDR3aa: ASSLRRGPYQETQY

v_gene: TRBV4-2
CDR3aa: ASSQSSRESNEKLF

v_gene: TRBV2
CDR3aa: ASRQLRYGDTEAF

v_gene: TRBV3-1/TRBV3-2
CDR3aa: ASSQGNLVSLEQF

v_gene: TRBV19
CDR3aa: ASSIAGGAGYGYT

v_gene: TRBV5-8
CDR3aa: ASSHTDSVKLF

v_gene: TRBV7-2
CDR3aa: ASSPRTGPNQPQH

v_gene: TRBV29-1
CDR3aa: SVEEVGKPQH

v_gene: TRBV10-1
CDR3aa: ASSVGTPNTEAF

v_gene: TRBV2
CDR3aa: ASSEGGYEQY